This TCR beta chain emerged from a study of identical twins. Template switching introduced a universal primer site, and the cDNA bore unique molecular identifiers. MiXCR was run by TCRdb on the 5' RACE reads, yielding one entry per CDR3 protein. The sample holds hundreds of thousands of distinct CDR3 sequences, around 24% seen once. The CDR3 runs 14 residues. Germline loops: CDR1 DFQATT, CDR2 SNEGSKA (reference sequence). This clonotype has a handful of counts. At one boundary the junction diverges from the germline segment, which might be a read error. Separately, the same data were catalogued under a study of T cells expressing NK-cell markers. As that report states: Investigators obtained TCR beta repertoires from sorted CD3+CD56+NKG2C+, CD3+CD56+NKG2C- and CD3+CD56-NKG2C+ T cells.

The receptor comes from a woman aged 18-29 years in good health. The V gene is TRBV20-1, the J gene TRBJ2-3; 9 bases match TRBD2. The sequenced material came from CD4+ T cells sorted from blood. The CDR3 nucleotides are TGCAGTGCCAGAGGACTAGCGCGGCAAGATACGCAGTATTTT. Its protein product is CSARGLARQDTQYF.